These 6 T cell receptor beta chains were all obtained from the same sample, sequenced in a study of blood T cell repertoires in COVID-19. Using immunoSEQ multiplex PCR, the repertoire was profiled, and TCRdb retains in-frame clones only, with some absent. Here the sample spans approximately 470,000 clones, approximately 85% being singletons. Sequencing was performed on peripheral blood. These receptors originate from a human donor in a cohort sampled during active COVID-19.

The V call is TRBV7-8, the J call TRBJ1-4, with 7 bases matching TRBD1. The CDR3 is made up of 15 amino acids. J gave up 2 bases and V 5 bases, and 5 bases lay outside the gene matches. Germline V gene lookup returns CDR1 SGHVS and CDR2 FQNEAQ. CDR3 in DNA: TGTGCCAGCAGCGACGACAGGGTGACTAATGAAAAACTGTTTTTT. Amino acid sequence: CASSDDRVTNEKLFF.

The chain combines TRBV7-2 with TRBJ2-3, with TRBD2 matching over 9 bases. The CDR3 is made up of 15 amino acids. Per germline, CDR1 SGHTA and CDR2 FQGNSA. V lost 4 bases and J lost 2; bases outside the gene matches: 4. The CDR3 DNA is TGTGCCAGCAGCTGGGGACTAGCTTTCACAGATACGCAGTATTTT. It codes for CASSWGLAFTDTQYF.

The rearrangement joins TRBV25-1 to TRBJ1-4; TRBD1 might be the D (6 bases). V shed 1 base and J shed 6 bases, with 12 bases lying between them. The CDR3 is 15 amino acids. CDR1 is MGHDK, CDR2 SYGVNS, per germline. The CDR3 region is CASSEFKGGYEKLFF. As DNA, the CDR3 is TGTGCCAGCAGTGAATTCAAGGGGGGGTATGAAAAACTGTTTTTT.

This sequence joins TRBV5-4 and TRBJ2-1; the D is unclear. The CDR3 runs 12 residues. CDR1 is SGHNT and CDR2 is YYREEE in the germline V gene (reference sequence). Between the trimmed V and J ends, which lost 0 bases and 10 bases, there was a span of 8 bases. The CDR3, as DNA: TGTGCCAGCAGCTTGGGCTACAGAGAGCAGTTCTTC. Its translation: CASSLGYREQFF.

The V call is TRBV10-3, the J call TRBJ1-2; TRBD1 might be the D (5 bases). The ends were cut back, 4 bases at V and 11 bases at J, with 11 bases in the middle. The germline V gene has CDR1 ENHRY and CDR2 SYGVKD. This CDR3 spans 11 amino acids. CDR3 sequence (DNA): TGTGCCATCAGTGCCCAGGGAATGTACACCTTC. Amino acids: CAISAQGMYTF.

The CDR3 reads CASSLVVAASTDTQYF. DNA for the CDR3: TGCGCCAGCAGCTTGGTGGTGGCGGCTAGCACAGATACGCAGTATTTT. This chain connects TRBV5-1 to TRBJ2-3; D unresolved. V shed 0 bases and J shed 0 bases, with 11 bases lying between them. Germline CDR1 is SGHRS and CDR2 is YFSETQ. This CDR3 spans 16 amino acids.